A selection of T cell receptor beta chains follows, all from one sample in a study of T cell clusters in autoimmune cytopenias. TCRdb derives one entry per CDR3 protein from the multiplex PCR reads, leaving out DNA. Its listing shows 2,000 to 2,500 distinct CDR3 sequences. Sequenced sample: peripheral blood. The origin of the receptors is a human donor with an autoimmune cytopenia or autoimmune hepatitis (not recorded which). The CDR3 runs from the conserved cysteine through the conserved F or W. Clone size appears in some rows only: once, few, many, or a class for an expanded clone.

J gene: TRBJ2-5
V gene: TRBV12-3/TRBV12-4
clone size: medium-sized
CDR3 protein: CASSSRGQTQYF

J gene: TRBJ2-4
V gene: TRBV12-3/TRBV12-4
clone size: .
CDR3 protein: CASSSSTDRGGIQYF

J gene: TRBJ2-1
V gene: TRBV24-1
clone size: medium-sized
CDR3 protein: CATSEKVAGGNEQFF

J gene: TRBJ2-2
V gene: TRBV18
clone size: .
CDR3 protein: CASSYAAGGWTGELFF

J gene: TRBJ1-2
V gene: TRBV7-9
clone size: .
CDR3 protein: CASSLGLFYGYTF

J gene: TRBJ1-3
V gene: TRBV19
clone size: medium-sized
CDR3 protein: CASLPRGDFSGNTIYF

J gene: TRBJ2-5
V gene: TRBV12-3/TRBV12-4
clone size: medium-sized
CDR3 protein: CASSSPTSGQETQYF

J gene: TRBJ1-2
V gene: TRBV12-3/TRBV12-4
clone size: .
CDR3 protein: CASTRGAAWGYTF

J gene: TRBJ1-1
V gene: TRBV5-6
clone size: .
CDR3 protein: CASSLPNTEAFF

J gene: TRBJ2-5
V gene: TRBV4-3
clone size: .
CDR3 protein: CASSQDRSGRDYEQYF

J gene: TRBJ2-3
V gene: TRBV19
clone size: medium-sized
CDR3 protein: CASKRLGPSDTQYF

J gene: TRBJ2-7
V gene: TRBV6-6
clone size: .
CDR3 protein: CASSKLAGVEQYF

J gene: TRBJ1-5
V gene: TRBV20-1
clone size: .
CDR3 protein: CSASGLGGNQPQHF

J gene: TRBJ1-2
V gene: TRBV6-5
clone size: medium-sized
CDR3 protein: CASSSQQTNYGYTF

J gene: TRBJ2-1
V gene: TRBV19
clone size: medium-sized
CDR3 protein: CASSIDGQVRNEQFF

J gene: TRBJ2-3
V gene: TRBV7-9
clone size: .
CDR3 protein: CASSLGRGGPDTQYF

J gene: TRBJ2-7
V gene: TRBV20-1
clone size: .
CDR3 protein: CSARGDRIYEQYF

J gene: TRBJ1-3
V gene: TRBV20-1
clone size: medium-sized
CDR3 protein: CSASTGAGNTIYF

J gene: TRBJ2-2
V gene: TRBV19
clone size: medium-sized
CDR3 protein: CASSPGLGKGFGELFF

J gene: TRBJ1-1
V gene: TRBV18
clone size: medium-sized
CDR3 protein: CASSPRDSEAFF

J gene: TRBJ1-5
V gene: TRBV7-6
clone size: .
CDR3 protein: CASSLDQGKNQPQHF

J gene: TRBJ2-3
V gene: TRBV12-3/TRBV12-4
clone size: medium-sized
CDR3 protein: CASSLGPLSPNGVDTQYF

J gene: TRBJ2-3
V gene: TRBV12-3/TRBV12-4
clone size: medium-sized
CDR3 protein: CASIKTGADTQYF

J gene: TRBJ2-7
V gene: TRBV30
clone size: medium-sized
CDR3 protein: CAFQGAGGNSYEQYF

J gene: TRBJ1-2
V gene: TRBV27
clone size: medium-sized
CDR3 protein: CASSLIRGYGYTF

J gene: TRBJ2-7
V gene: TRBV6-1
clone size: medium-sized
CDR3 protein: CASSDSGGYEQYF

J gene: TRBJ2-1
V gene: TRBV18
clone size: medium-sized
CDR3 protein: CASSRGTLDEQFF

J gene: TRBJ2-3
V gene: TRBV6-1
clone size: medium-sized
CDR3 protein: CASSADSSPWDTQYF

J gene: TRBJ2-7
V gene: TRBV6-1
clone size: medium-sized
CDR3 protein: CASSLAGGSYEQYF

J gene: TRBJ1-3
V gene: TRBV20-1
clone size: .
CDR3 protein: CSAPDLRIDSGNTIYF

J gene: TRBJ1-5
V gene: TRBV24-1
clone size: .
CDR3 protein: CATSDLGTADQPQHF

J gene: TRBJ2-1
V gene: TRBV24-1
clone size: hyperexpanded
CDR3 protein: CATSEAGVLDEQFF

J gene: TRBJ1-2
V gene: TRBV27
clone size: .
CDR3 protein: CASSLQPLYGYTF

J gene: TRBJ2-5
V gene: TRBV12-3/TRBV12-4
clone size: medium-sized
CDR3 protein: CASSAGIQETQYF

J gene: TRBJ1-2
V gene: TRBV20-1
clone size: .
CDR3 protein: CSARDRFYGYTF

J gene: TRBJ2-1
V gene: TRBV20-1
clone size: .
CDR3 protein: CSAVAVSYNEQFF

J gene: TRBJ2-1
V gene: TRBV6-2/TRBV6-3
clone size: medium-sized
CDR3 protein: CASSYDGRDNEQFF

J gene: TRBJ1-4
V gene: TRBV7-9
clone size: .
CDR3 protein: CASTRGTTNEKLFF

J gene: TRBJ1-6
V gene: TRBV7-9
clone size: .
CDR3 protein: CASSLGGALYNSPLHF

J gene: TRBJ1-5
V gene: TRBV12-3/TRBV12-4
clone size: medium-sized
CDR3 protein: CASSPQGVETQHF

J gene: TRBJ2-3
V gene: TRBV20-1
clone size: .
CDR3 protein: CSASDSQGGDTQYF

J gene: TRBJ2-7
V gene: TRBV20-1
clone size: .
CDR3 protein: CSATIWGPLAYEQYF

J gene: TRBJ1-6
V gene: TRBV5-5
clone size: medium-sized
CDR3 protein: CASSRDSYNSPLHF

J gene: TRBJ2-3
V gene: TRBV7-9
clone size: .
CDR3 protein: CASSFKRQGGTDTQYF

J gene: TRBJ2-5
V gene: TRBV6-2/TRBV6-3
clone size: medium-sized
CDR3 protein: CASSYRETQYF

J gene: TRBJ2-1
V gene: TRBV20-1
clone size: .
CDR3 protein: CSARDHRERYNEQFF

J gene: TRBJ1-5
V gene: TRBV29-1
clone size: medium-sized
CDR3 protein: CSVTQGTGGQPQHF

J gene: TRBJ2-2
V gene: TRBV20-1
clone size: .
CDR3 protein: CSARVSLASAGELFF

J gene: TRBJ2-3
V gene: TRBV5-4
clone size: .
CDR3 protein: CASSPALSLDTQYF

J gene: TRBJ2-2
V gene: TRBV20-1
clone size: .
CDR3 protein: CSARDLERPNTGELFF

J gene: TRBJ2-3
V gene: TRBV18
clone size: medium-sized
CDR3 protein: CASSRGTDTQYF

J gene: TRBJ2-5
V gene: TRBV5-1
clone size: .
CDR3 protein: CASSLGAGGRETQYF

J gene: TRBJ2-7
V gene: TRBV27
clone size: large
CDR3 protein: CASRRSSWGYYEQYF

J gene: TRBJ2-7
V gene: TRBV12-3/TRBV12-4
clone size: medium-sized
CDR3 protein: CASSRSTGNEQYF

J gene: TRBJ1-5
V gene: TRBV24-1
clone size: .
CDR3 protein: CATQGTYNQPQHF

J gene: TRBJ2-1
V gene: TRBV29-1
clone size: medium-sized
CDR3 protein: CSVETSGGPFLYNEQFF

J gene: TRBJ1-2
V gene: TRBV6-5
clone size: medium-sized
CDR3 protein: CASSYSGGQGVGYTF

J gene: TRBJ2-6
V gene: TRBV20-1
clone size: .
CDR3 protein: CSASRRGDSGANVLTF

J gene: TRBJ2-5
V gene: TRBV7-9
clone size: .
CDR3 protein: CASSSGVETQYF